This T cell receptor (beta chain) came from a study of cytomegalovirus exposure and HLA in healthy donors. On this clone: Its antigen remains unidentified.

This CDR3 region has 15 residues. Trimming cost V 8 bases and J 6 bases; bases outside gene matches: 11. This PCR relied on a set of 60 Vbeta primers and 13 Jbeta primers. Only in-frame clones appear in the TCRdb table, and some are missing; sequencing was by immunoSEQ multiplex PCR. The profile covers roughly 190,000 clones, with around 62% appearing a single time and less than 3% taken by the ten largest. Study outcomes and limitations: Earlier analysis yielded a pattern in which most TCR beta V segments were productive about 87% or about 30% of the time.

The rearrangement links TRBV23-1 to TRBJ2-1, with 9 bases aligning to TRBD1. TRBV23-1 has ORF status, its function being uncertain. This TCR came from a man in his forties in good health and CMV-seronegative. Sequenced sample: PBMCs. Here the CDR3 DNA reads TGCGCCAGCCCAAATGGGCGGACAGGGGCCAATGAGCAGTTCTTC. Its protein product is CASPNGRTGANEQFF.